These 23 T cell receptor beta chains originate from one sample sequenced in a study of T cell repertoires in cytomegalovirus infection. TCRdb re-called the reads through MiXCR, storing one row per CDR3 protein. There are some 480,000 distinct CDR3 sequences in the sample; 30% to 40% occur only once, and about a sixth lies in the top ten. Their antigens are not known. This material consisted of cultured PBMCs, taken from culture after CMV antigen stimulation. Receptors originate from a human donor in good health (CMV status not recorded). Some clones in this sample may be carry-over from other donors' samples.

This chain connects TRBV6-2 or TRBV6-3 to TRBJ1-2, with D perhaps TRBD1 (6 bases). CDR1 is MNHEY and CDR2 is SVGEGT in the germline V gene. Trimming took off 9 bases at V and 4 bases at J, with 24 bases between the two ends. The CDR3 has 16 residues. The CDR3 sequence is CASYGPDRPSFYGYTF. The CDR3 region has the DNA TGTGCCAGTTACGGACCGGACAGACCCTCTTTCTATGGCTACACCTTC.

A few counts support this clonotype. The J gene is TRBJ2-1, the V gene TRBV6-2 or TRBV6-3; 8 bases map to TRBD2. Germline loops: CDR1 MNHEY, CDR2 SVGEGT. The junction had 8 bases not matched to a gene; V was cut back by 6 bases and J by 7 bases. The CDR3 is 14 amino acids. The CDR3 DNA follows: TGTGCCAGCAGGACTGGACTAGCAGTTAATGAGCAGTTCTTC. It encodes CASRTGLAVNEQFF.

The chain recombines TRBV27 with TRBJ2-7; TRBD2 matches 11 bases. Germline CDR1 MNHEY, CDR2 SMNVEV (reference sequence). J lost 6 bases, V lost 7 bases, and 8 bases had no gene match. The CDR3 is 14 residues long. The CDR3, as DNA: TGTGCCAGCACCTTACTAGCGGGAGTTTCCGAGCAGTACTTC. Translated, it gives CASTLLAGVSEQYF.

V gene TRBV7-2 combines with J gene TRBJ1-1, with unresolved D. This CDR3 has 15 residues. Germline V CDR1 and CDR2: SGHTA, FQGNSA. Trimming took 5 bases from V and 3 from J, leaving 16 bases between them. In DNA form, the CDR3 reads TGTGCCAGCAGCCGCCTTGGAGGCCTGTACACTGAAGCTTTCTTT. This translates into CASSRLGGLYTEAFF.

The CDR3 protein is CAWSQANTDTQYF. CDR3 nucleotide sequence: TGTGCCTGGAGTCAGGCGAACACAGATACGCAGTATTTT. The chain employs TRBV30 and TRBJ2-3; D not certain. V was trimmed by 2 bases and J by 2 bases, leaving 8 bases between them. The CDR3 has 13 amino acids. In germline, CDR1 is GTSNPN, CDR2 SVGIG (reference sequence). Drawing the rest from reference TRBV30 and TRBJ2-3, the complete variable domain is SQTIHQWPATLVQPVGSPLSLECTVEGTSNPNLYWYRQAAGRGLQLLFYSVGIGQISSEVPQNLSASRPQDRQFILSSKKLLLSDSGFYLCAWSQANTDTQYFGPGTRLTVL.

This rearrangement joins TRBV19 to TRBJ1-5; 7 bases agree with TRBD1. V lost 11 bases to trimming and J lost 3 bases; unmatched junction nucleotides: 13. The germline gives CDR1 LNHDA, CDR2 SQIVND (reference sequence). The CDR3 is 15 amino acids. This chain's CDR3 is CAAKRGLTLNQPQHF. CDR3 bases: TGTGCCGCAAAAAGGGGGCTAACTCTCAATCAGCCCCAGCATTTT.

The chain recombines TRBV5-8 with TRBJ1-1; maybe TRBD1 (6 bases). The CDR3 extends over 15 amino acids. The germline V and J ends were trimmed by 4 bases and 5 bases, with 18 bases remaining between them. Per germline, CDR1 SGHTS and CDR2 YDEGEE. CDR3 DNA sequence: TGTGCCAGCAGCCGGCGGGGGGGCCTGTGGACTGAAGCTTTCTTT. As protein: CASSRRGGLWTEAFF.

There are many counts of this clonotype. V is TRBV7-2 and J is TRBJ2-1, with 10 bases that match TRBD2. CDR3 length equals 16 residues. Germline V lookup: CDR1 SGHTA, CDR2 FQGNSA. V trimming: 5 bases; J trimming: 6 bases; junction bases outside the gene matches: 10. CDR3 amino acids: CASSVLAGGSGNEQFF. CDR3 sequence (DNA): TGTGCCAGCAGCGTCTTAGCGGGAGGATCCGGCAATGAGCAGTTCTTC.

V gene TRBV19 combines with J gene TRBJ1-2; TRBD1 is a possible D gene (6 bases). The CDR3 spans 15 residues. Trimming pared 1 base from V and 0 bases from J, leaving 9 bases between. Germline V gene sequence: CDR1 LNHDA, CDR2 SQIVND (reference sequence). The CDR3 protein is CASSIARTANYGYTF. The CDR3 bases are TGTGCCAGTAGTATAGCCCGGACAGCTAACTATGGCTACACCTTC.

The table lists this clonotype with a count of one. The chain recombines TRBV29-1 with TRBJ1-1; D gene uncertain. The CDR3 covers 12 residues. Germline V lookup: CDR1 SQVTM, CDR2 ANQGSEA. Trimming left V 4 bases short and J 1 base short, with 7 bases between. CDR3 residues: CSVVRANTEAFF. The CDR3 DNA reads as TGCAGCGTTGTAAGGGCGAACACTGAAGCTTTCTTT.

The gene calls are TRBV28 and TRBJ2-1; TRBD1 agrees at 9 bases. From germline, CDR1 is MDHEN and CDR2 SYDVKM. The J segment lost 2 bases and the V segment lost 5 bases, leaving 7 bases of the junction unmatched. CDR3 length: 16 residues. This chain's CDR3 is CASSPITGGAYNEQFF. Written as DNA, the CDR3 is TGTGCCAGCAGTCCTATTACAGGGGGCGCCTACAATGAGCAGTTCTTC.

The V call is TRBV29-1, the J call TRBJ1-2; 7 bases map to TRBD1. Germline-derived CDR1 and CDR2 are SQVTM and ANQGSEA. Trimming took 0 bases from V and 2 from J; bases not matched to a gene: 9. This CDR3 contains 16 residues. CDR3 in amino acids: CSVEELFGTENYGYTF. The CDR3 DNA sequence: TGCAGCGTTGAAGAATTATTTGGGACAGAGAACTATGGCTACACCTTC.

The table lists this clonotype with many counts. This chain connects TRBV7-2 to TRBJ2-3; D possibly corresponds to TRBD2 (5 bases). The CDR3 is 14 residues long. Germline values: CDR1 SGHTA, CDR2 FQGNSA. V lost 4 bases, J lost 0 bases, and 8 bases lay in between. The CDR3 region has the DNA TGTGCCAGCAGCTCCAGGACTAGCACAGATACGCAGTATTTT. It specifies CASSSRTSTDTQYF. The variable domain in full, completed from reference TRBV7-2 and TRBJ2-3, reads GAGVSQSPSNKVTEKGKDVELRCDPISGHTALYWYRQSLGQGLEFLIYFQGNSAPDKSGLPSDRFSAERTGGSVSTLTIQRTQQEDSAVYLCASSSRTSTDTQYFGPGTRLTVL.

This clonotype was observed many times. One junction end does not reproduce the germline sequence, and a read error may be involved. Here the CDR3 reads CASSQEGSSYNEQFF. The DNA for the CDR3 is TGTGCCAGCAGTCAAGAGGGCAGCTCCTACAATGAGCAGTTCTTC. The rearrangement uses TRBV4-2 and TRBJ2-1; D possibly corresponds to TRBD2 (5 bases). The CDR3 length is 15 residues. CDR1 and CDR2 (germline): LGHNA, YNFKEQ.

This clonotype was observed once. This chain uses TRBV27 with TRBJ2-3; 11 nucleotides align to TRBD2. CDR3 length: 18 residues. From germline, CDR1 is MNHEY and CDR2 SMNVEV (reference sequence). J lost 3 bases, V lost 10 bases, and 18 bases had no gene match. The CDR3 DNA reads TGTGCCAACACCGGTCGGCCTAGCGGGAGGTTCAGGACAGATACGCAGTATTTT. Translation gives CANTGRPSGRFRTDTQYF.

This chain uses TRBV2 with TRBJ2-1; 8 nucleotides align to TRBD1. Losses at the gene ends were 6 bases for V and 0 bases for J; bases not matched to a gene: 7. The length of the CDR3 is 16 residues. Germline V gene lookup returns CDR1 SNHLY and CDR2 FYNNEI. The DNA for the CDR3 is TGTGCCAGCAGGGACAGGGCGGCGAGCTCCTACAATGAGCAGTTCTTC. Its translation: CASRDRAASSYNEQFF.

This clonotype has a handful of counts. This rearrangement joins TRBV19 to TRBJ2-3; D gene uncertain. Germline V gene sequence: CDR1 LNHDA, CDR2 SQIVND (reference sequence). The CDR3 length is 16 residues. The ends were cut back, 0 bases at V and 0 bases at J, with 10 bases in the middle. The CDR3 nucleotides are TGTGCCAGTAGTATAGATACTACCGGGAGCACAGATACGCAGTATTTT. Translation: CASSIDTTGSTDTQYF.

This clonotype has a handful of counts. The chain links TRBV19 to TRBJ2-2; D is undetermined. Trimming removed 7 bases from V and 0 bases from J, with 9 bases in between. In germline, CDR1 is LNHDA, CDR2 SQIVND (reference sequence). The CDR3 extends over 14 amino acids. The CDR3: CASTTDPNTGELFF. The CDR3 DNA is TGTGCCAGTACGACGGACCCGAACACCGGGGAGCTGTTTTTT.

The V call is TRBV7-7, the J call TRBJ2-3, with D possibly TRBD2 on 7 matching bases. The germline gives CDR1 SSHAT, CDR2 FNYEAQ (reference sequence). V dropped 1 base and J dropped 5 bases, with 16 bases sitting between them. The CDR3 covers 16 residues. The DNA for the CDR3 is TGTGCCAGCAGCTTAGGCGGGGCGGGGGCGGAAGATACGCAGTATTTT. Protein sequence: CASSLGGAGAEDTQYF.

This clonotype has a handful of counts. This chain uses TRBV5-6 with TRBJ2-5, with 9 bases lining up with TRBD2. Germline trimming cut 5 bases from V and 1 base from J; bases unmatched to any gene: 6. This CDR3 is 15 amino acids long. Germline CDR1 reads SGHDT; CDR2 reads YYEEEE. CDR3 amino acids: CASRLTSGIQETQYF. The DNA for the CDR3 is TGTGCCAGCAGATTGACTAGCGGAATCCAAGAGACCCAGTACTTC.

A few counts support this clonotype. The rearrangement links TRBV2 to TRBJ2-1; tentative D call: TRBD2 (6 bases). Germline values: CDR1 SNHLY, CDR2 FYNNEI. The CDR3 is 16 amino acids. Trimming took 1 base from V and 7 from J, leaving 17 bases between them. As DNA, the CDR3 is TGTGCCAGCAGTGAAGGTCGAGGGAGGACCAGGAATGAGCAGTTCTTC. Protein sequence: CASSEGRGRTRNEQFF. Full variable domain (remainder filled in from reference TRBV2 and TRBJ2-1): EPEVTQTPSHQVTQMGQEVILRCVPISNHLYFYWYRQILGQKVEFLVSFYNNEISEKSEIFDDQFSVERPDGSNFTLKIRSTKLEDSAMYFCASSEGRGRTRNEQFFGPGTRLTVL.

The genes are TRBV7-3 and TRBJ2-1; maybe TRBD2 (6 bases). V was pared by 5 bases and J by 6 bases, with 17 bases between. Germline V CDR1 and CDR2: SGHTA, FQGTGA. This CDR3 is 15 amino acids long. For the CDR3, the DNA is TGTGCCAGCAGCCCGGACTATTTGGTAGCCAATGAGCAGTTCTTC. This codes for CASSPDYLVANEQFF.

Only a few counts were recorded for this clonotype. V and J are TRBV7-2 and TRBJ2-7, with a possible D match to TRBD1 (6 bases). Germline V CDR1 and CDR2: SGHTA, FQGNSA. The CDR3 contains 14 residues. Trimming took 5 bases from V and 3 from J, leaving 14 bases between them. The chain's CDR3 is CASSQTGHFYEQYF. The DNA of the CDR3 is TGTGCCAGCAGCCAGACGGGACACTTCTACGAGCAGTACTTC.